The sequence of this T cell receptor beta chain was determined in a study of CD8 T cells in Susac syndrome (dated by TCRdb to the late 2010s). Describing the broader study: Whether CD8+ T cell activation and differentiation in Susac syndrome was antigen driven was tested using repertoire sequencing. The study compared CD8+ T cell repertoire clonality among roughly 12 healthy donors, around 14 Susac syndrome patients and fewer than 19 multiple sclerosis patients. What the authors observed across the whole study: The study acknowledged that relatively few individuals were included in the TCR sequencing and HLA analysis.

Peripheral blood CD8+ and CD4+ T cells from healthy donors, Susac syndrome patients and multiple sclerosis patients were profiled using high-throughput TCR beta sequencing. Healthy donors were age- and sex-matched controls. Bulk CD8+ and CD4+ T cells were purified by magnetic negative isolation, while CD8+ TEMRA cells were enriched using FACS. Blood was drawn into EDTA tubes, processed within 24 hours, and PBMCs were isolated by density gradient centrifugation. PBMCs destined for TCR sequencing were cryopreserved in liquid nitrogen and later thawed in a 37 °C water bath. The sorted or isolated CD4+, CD8+ and CD8+ TEMRA cells reached a purity of at least 90%. The CDR3 numbers 13 residues from cysteine through phenylalanine. Only the CDR3 DNA is retained, 39 bases long and in frame from the first base. Between the V and J ends, shortened by 5 bases and 9 bases respectively, the junction contains 16 bases.

RNA was extracted with the RNeasy kit and roughly 0.5 to 1 ug was reverse transcribed using random hexamers. The immunoSEQ multiplex PCR assay, covering 54 Vbeta and 13 Jbeta segments, was used to amplify TCR beta CDR3 regions. PCR amplification bias was corrected by using a synthetic template baseline for primer optimization and computational correction. Per the source publication's procedure: Reads were annotated to V, D and J genes according to IMGT and were analyzed with immunoSEQ Analyzer, with only productive sequences retained. Clonality was calculated as one minus the Shannon entropy normalized by log2 of the number of productive unique sequences. For each patient and control, public and private clones were evaluated among the 100 most prevalent clones. Clones were defined as Susac-specific when absent from the healthy and MS cohorts, from over a thousand published viral clones and from other ImmuneACCESS disease sequences. Starting from the raw public reads, TCRdb applied fastp trimming at Q25, assembled clones with MiXCR and retained in-frame beta chains. Under each unique CDR3 protein, matching rows form one entry showing the most common genes and DNA. The V and J calls and clone size come from TCRdb's table, not from the authors' own analysis. The sample includes some 95,000 distinct CDR3 sequences, with approximately 92% observed a single time. The ten largest clonotypes hold 0.3% to 0.4% of the sample.

On this clonotype: Its antigen specificity is not known. It has no much larger one-base neighbor in the sample; base qualities were not kept.

This chain joins TRBV12-3 or TRBV12-4 to TRBJ1-2; the D gene is perhaps TRBD1, on 5 matching bases. Sequenced: CD8+ T cells from PBMCs. The origin of this receptor is a human donor in good health. The CDR3 has the sequence CASSPGTSLSYTF. At the DNA level, the sequence is TGTGCCAGCAGTCCCGGGACGTCCTTGAGCTACACCTTC.